This record concerns one T cell receptor (beta chain) sequence. These data originate in a study of T cell changes during pregnancy in multiple sclerosis. Sequencing used immunoSEQ multiplex PCR; TCRdb keeps in-frame clones, though not all of them. The profile covers around 100,000 clones, with approximately 90% appearing a single time and around 3.5% taken by the ten largest. The CDR3 loop spans 14 amino acids. From germline, CDR1 is MGHRA and CDR2 YSYEKL. Trimming cost V 0 bases and J 4 bases, with 10 bases left between them. This TCR came from a female donor with multiple sclerosis, enrolled in a pregnancy study. The chain recombines TRBV4-1 with TRBJ2-7; the D gene is possibly TRBD1 (7 bases). Material: peripheral blood, obtained after pregnancy. The CDR3 DNA reads as TGCGCCAGCAGCCAAGAGGAGGGGGCGTACGAGCAGTACTTC. Translation: CASSQEEGAYEQYF.